The rows below give T cell receptor beta chains drawn from one sample of a study of beta chain features in type 1 diabetes. Sequenced by immunoSEQ multiplex PCR; TCRdb stores in-frame clones only, minus some. The sample lists hundreds of thousands of clones, more than 65% occurring once. The sample consisted of naive CD4+ T cells from blood. The receptors stem from a man aged 25 to 40 in good health. Both conserved end residues are part of each CDR3. Fields, in order: J gene, clone size, V gene, D gene, CDR3 DNA, CDR3 protein. A D gene is named only where the DNA matches it firmly. A clone size is listed for some rows: how often the clone was seen (once, few, many), or a class if it is expanded.

TRBJ2-1,NA,TRBV9,TRBD2,TGTGCCAGCAGCATCGAGACTAGCGGGTTCAATGAGCAGTTCTTC,CASSIETSGFNEQFF
TRBJ1-1,few,TRBV7-9,NA,TGTGCCAGCAAACTCCCCCTGGGGGGGTCGAACACTGAAGCTTTCTTT,CASKLPLGGSNTEAFF
TRBJ2-1,NA,TRBV18,NA,TGTGCCAGCTCACCGAGCGTGTTTAATGAGCAGTTCTTC,CASSPSVFNEQFF
TRBJ2-1,NA,TRBV18,NA,TGTGCCAGCTCACCCCCACCGGGGAGAGATGAGCAGTTCTTC,CASSPPPGRDEQFF
TRBJ2-7,NA,TRBV29-1,TRBD2,TGCAGCGTGAGACTTTTAGCGGGAGGCCTCGAGGGAGAGCAGTACTTC,CSVRLLAGGLEGEQYF
TRBJ2-7,once,TRBV30,NA,TGTGCCTGGAGTGTACGAGGAGAGCAGTACTTC,CAWSVRGEQYF
TRBJ2-4,NA,TRBV11-2,NA,TGTGCCAGCAGCTTAACGGGATACCAAAGGGAAAACATTCAGTACTTC,CASSLTGYQRENIQYF
TRBJ2-7,NA,TRBV29-1,TRBD1,TGCAGCGTCCGGACAGGGGTTGAGCAGTACTTC,CSVRTGVEQYF
TRBJ1-1,NA,TRBV18,NA,TGTGCCAGCTCACCACCGGGATGGGGTGAGCCTGAAGCTTTCTTT,CASSPPGWGEPEAFF
TRBJ2-5,NA,TRBV15,NA,TGTGCCACCAGCAGAGATCGTACAGGGCAAGAGACCCAGTACTTC,CATSRDRTGQETQYF
TRBJ2-7,NA,TRBV7-2,TRBD2,TGTGCCAGCAGCACTAGCGTTAGCTCCTACGAGCAGTACTTC,CASSTSVSSYEQYF
TRBJ1-1,once,TRBV7-9,NA,TGTGCCAGCAGCCTACGGGACACTGAAGCTTTCTTT,CASSLRDTEAFF
TRBJ2-1,NA,TRBV4-2,NA,TGTGCCAGCAGCCAAGTTCCTGGGCGTGAGCAGTTCTTC,CASSQVPGREQFF